Listed below are T cell receptor beta chains from one sample, sequenced in a study of blood T cell dynamics during melanoma immunotherapy. The method was immunoSEQ multiplex PCR; TCRdb's version includes in-frame clones alone and lacks a portion of them. In the table there are around 26,000 clones, roughly 87% of which are singletons. The sequenced sample was blood, obtained from a patient treated with checkpoint blockade. These receptors came from a human donor with melanoma. CDR3s include the opening cysteine and the closing phenylalanine or tryptophan. The order of the fields is V gene, J gene, CDR3 protein.

TRBV5-4,TRBJ2-1,CASSLVGDPSSYNEQFF
TRBV6-4,TRBJ2-1,CASSGDWGGNEQFF
TRBV19,TRBJ1-5,CASSPFREPQHF
TRBV7-2,TRBJ1-3,CASSFGGTRSGNTIYF
TRBV7-2,TRBJ2-2,CASSTSGLGTGELFF
TRBV5-5,TRBJ1-2,CASSLWRQGSNYGYTF
TRBV11-3,TRBJ2-7,CASTIGGGAYEQYF
TRBV25-1,TRBJ2-5,CASSGGDAGRETQYF
TRBV5-1,TRBJ2-7,CASARNTGTRYAVEQYF
TRBV2,TRBJ1-5,CASSGGTGGDTWAQHF
TRBV9,TRBJ2-7,CASSVGQGLGYEQYF
TRBV11-1,TRBJ2-3,CASSLGLAGTADTQYF
TRBV7-3,TRBJ2-1,CASSTLIGNEQFF
TRBV5-1,TRBJ2-7,CASSPWLGSREQYF
TRBV7-3,TRBJ1-5,CASSTTGRNQPQHF
TRBV10-2,TRBJ2-3,CASSEASGGTVTQYF
TRBV5-8,TRBJ1-1,CASSLVAVFTEAFF
TRBV9,TRBJ2-3,CASSLSGKQDTQYF
TRBV5-1,TRBJ2-7,CASSWGLAGGLMRGPYEQYF
TRBV10-2,TRBJ2-1,CASSESYKLAGGQQFF
TRBV18,TRBJ2-3,CASSQHLIAQYF
TRBV6-9,TRBJ2-5,CAAGASHGETQYF
TRBV4-2,TRBJ1-3,CASSQVVGIAGNTIYF
TRBV9,TRBJ1-1,CASSVAPGAFPLGPEAFF
TRBV28,TRBJ2-2,CASSLPARGELFF
TRBV28,-,CASRTGGRGEQYF
TRBV9,TRBJ1-4,CASSVGGTATKLFF
TRBV9,TRBJ2-1,CASSVGGSTYNEQFF
TRBV29-1,TRBJ2-1,CSVGKRLAAYYNEQFF
TRBV2,TRBJ2-1,CASRPGYNEQFF
TRBV25-1,TRBJ2-1,CASSEYNSVLGNEQFF
TRBV5-4,TRBJ2-3,CASSLVASRSTDTQYF
TRBV7-6,TRBJ2-3,CASSLGTSRDTQYF
TRBV6-5,TRBJ2-7,CASRSLGVDDEQYF
TRBV18,TRBJ2-5,CASSPLPGPTGSPQETQYF
TRBV7-2,TRBJ2-2,CASSPTSGRAMVGELFF
TRBV28,TRBJ2-1,CASSLKGGVPRDEQFF
TRBV7-9,TRBJ1-4,CASSLENTGGLFF
TRBV4-1,TRBJ1-2,CASSQFGYGYTF
TRBV29-1,TRBJ1-1,CSVAGATARKAEAFF
TRBV19,TRBJ2-1,CASQGTAYNEQFF
TRBV6-5,TRBJ2-1,CASRTTGGNEQFF
TRBV9,TRBJ2-3,CASSPIGTRSTDTQYF
TRBV29-1,TRBJ1-2,CSVELGWKSYGYTF
TRBV2,TRBJ1-5,CASRTGLVNQPQHF
TRBV9,TRBJ2-5,CASSPLDQETQYF
TRBV27,TRBJ2-7,CASKAPGGLQYEQYF
TRBV6-5,TRBJ1-6,CASREDYNSPLHF
TRBV27,TRBJ2-7,CASSLNFYEQYF
TRBV27,TRBJ1-2,CASSTTRAQGNYGYTF
TRBV5-5,TRBJ1-1,CASSLSPENTEAFF
TRBV6-5,TRBJ1-5,CASSWQGANQPQHF
TRBV5-6,TRBJ1-2,CASSPRARSGTF